This entry concerns a single T cell receptor (beta chain). The antigen is not known. This entry belongs to a study of cytomegalovirus exposure and HLA in healthy donors. The study's findings and limits: Rates of TCR association differed by HLA locus in a later analysis, with DRB1 highest and HLA-C lowest.

The germline V gene encodes CDR1 WNHNN and CDR2 SYGVQD (reference sequence). The CDR3 covers 14 residues. Trimming took 3 bases from V and 5 from J; bases not matched to a gene: 4. The PCR had 60 Vbeta and 13 Jbeta primers. This table comes from immunoSEQ multiplex PCR, and its TCRdb copy is limited to in-frame clones, with some not included. The sample has 100,000 or so clones; approximately 63% are singletons. The clonotype was recovered from a young woman in good health and CMV-seronegative. V usage is TRBV10-1 and J usage is TRBJ2-3, with 8 bases that match TRBD2. The specimen sequenced was PBMCs. CDR3 DNA sequence: TGCGCCAGCAGTGAAGCGGGGGTGAGAGATACGCAGTATTTT. Amino acids: CASSEAGVRDTQYF.